The 29 T cell receptor beta chains below come from one sample, sequenced in a study of blood T cell repertoires in COVID-19. Profiled with immunoSEQ multiplex PCR; TCRdb holds only in-frame clones, not every one. The sample carries a few hundred thousand clones, about 86% recorded once. The specimen sequenced was peripheral blood. These receptor sequences come from an older person with COVID-19, enrolled during active disease.

V and J are TRBV9 and TRBJ1-6, with a possible D match to TRBD1 (6 bases). CDR1 and CDR2 from the germline V gene are SGDLS and YYNGEE. Trimming left V 2 bases short and J 9 bases short, with 15 bases between. The CDR3 runs 15 residues. The CDR3 spells CASSVETGLGSPLHF. CDR3 DNA: TGTGCCAGCAGCGTCGAAACAGGGTTGGGTTCACCCCTCCACTTT.

V gene TRBV20-1 combines with J gene TRBJ2-1; a possible D gene is TRBD2 (5 bases). CDR3 size: 11 residues. Germline V gives CDR1 DFQATT, CDR2 SNEGSKA (reference sequence). Between the trimmed V and J ends, which lost 5 bases and 6 bases, there was a span of 8 bases. CDR3 nucleotide sequence: TGCAGTGCTTCAGCGGTCAATGAGCAGTTCTTC. This sequence encodes CSASAVNEQFF.

The chain carries TRBV15 and TRBJ1-1, with 7 bases lining up with TRBD1. Germline V gene data show CDR1 as LNHNV and CDR2 as YYDKDF (reference sequence). Trimming removed 1 base from V and 1 base from J; junction bases left unmatched: 3. The CDR3 extends over 15 amino acids. The DNA of the CDR3 is TGTGCCACCAGCAGAGCCGGGACAGCGAACACTGAAGCTTTCTTT. Translation: CATSRAGTANTEAFF.

This sequence joins TRBV7-8 and TRBJ1-1; D is undetermined. Trimming shortened V by 1 base and J by 0 bases, and 9 bases separated the two germline ends. The CDR3 covers 15 residues. In germline, CDR1 is SGHVS, CDR2 FQNEAQ. This CDR3 reads CASSLVQVLNTEAFF. CDR3 nucleotide sequence: TGTGCCAGCAGCTTAGTTCAGGTTTTGAACACTGAAGCTTTCTTT.

V is TRBV6-4 and J is TRBJ2-1; TRBD2 matches at 16 bases. The V gene end was trimmed by 4 bases and the J gene end by 10 bases; junction bases not matched to a gene: 4. The CDR3 has 15 residues. CDR1 is MRHNA, CDR2 SNTAGT, per germline. The CDR3 nucleotides are TGTGCCAGCAGTGTGAGGGGACTAGCGGGAGGGGAGCAGTTCTTC. Its protein product is CASSVRGLAGGEQFF.

The chain is built from TRBV5-1 and TRBJ1-1; 10 nucleotides align to TRBD1. The CDR3 totals 16 residues. The V gene end was trimmed by 4 bases and the J gene end by 7 bases; junction bases not matched to a gene: 13. The germline V gene has CDR1 SGHRS and CDR2 YFSETQ. CDR3 residues: CASSPGGTGVFGEAFF. The CDR3 DNA reads as TGCGCCAGCAGCCCGGGCGGGACAGGGGTTTTCGGTGAAGCTTTCTTT. Looking up the rest from reference TRBV5-1 and TRBJ1-1 gives the full variable domain: KAGVTQTPRYLIKTRGQQVTLSCSPISGHRSVSWYQQTPGQGLQFLFEYFSETQRNKGNFPGRFSGRQFSNSRSEMNVSTLELGDSALYLCASSPGGTGVFGEAFFGQGTRLTVV.

There are a few counts of this clone. The V and J genes are TRBV5-1 and TRBJ2-7, with 7 bases lining up with TRBD2. Germline CDR1 SGHRS, CDR2 YFSETQ. This CDR3 contains 15 residues. The J segment lost 5 bases and the V segment lost 0 bases, leaving 8 bases of the junction unmatched. The CDR3 DNA reads TGCGCCAGCAGCTTGGACGGGAGGAGGGTCGACGAGCAGTACTTC. Translation: CASSLDGRRVDEQYF.

In its sample, this clone was seen a few times. J is TRBJ2-2 and V is TRBV11-1; tentatively, D is TRBD1 (6 bases). CDR1 SGHAT and CDR2 FQDESV come from the germline V gene (reference sequence). The CDR3 contains 15 residues. V lost 5 bases and J 7 bases, leaving 17 bases between the germline ends. The CDR3 sequence: CASSITGRRDGELFF. DNA of the CDR3: TGTGCCAGCAGCATCACAGGGAGAAGAGACGGGGAGCTGTTTTTT.

The chain has TRBV19 and TRBJ2-2; 13 bases line up with TRBD2. Trimming took 4 bases from V and 6 from J; bases not matched to a gene: 8. Germline V gives CDR1 LNHDA, CDR2 SQIVND (reference sequence). The CDR3 totals 17 residues. The CDR3 coding sequence is TGTGCCAGTAGTACGAAATTACTAGCGGGGGGGCCCGGGGAGCTGTTTTTT. Protein sequence: CASSTKLLAGGPGELFF.

This clone was found a few times. The rearrangement joins TRBV7-9 to TRBJ1-4; 9 nucleotides align to TRBD1. V dropped 2 bases and J dropped 5; count of bases not matched to a gene: 6. Germline lookup yields CDR1 SEHNR and CDR2 FQNEAQ (reference sequence). The CDR3 covers 16 residues. CDR3 DNA sequence: TGTGCCAGCAGCTTAACGGGGGGACAGGGAAATGAAAAACTGTTTTTT. It encodes CASSLTGGQGNEKLFF.

This clone was seen a few times. V usage is TRBV5-6 and J usage is TRBJ2-7, with unresolved D. This CDR3 is 11 amino acids long. Germline lookup yields CDR1 SGHDT and CDR2 YYEEEE. Trimming pared 2 bases from V and 5 bases from J, leaving 5 bases between. The CDR3 sequence: CASSFRNEQYF. The CDR3 DNA reads TGTGCCAGCAGCTTCAGAAACGAGCAGTACTTC.

The chain joins TRBV7-8 to TRBJ2-3; D remains ambiguous. The germline V gene encodes CDR1 SGHVS and CDR2 FQNEAQ. The CDR3 spans 15 residues. The V gene lost 5 bases and the J gene lost 4 bases, with 16 bases spanning the gap. The CDR3 loop is CASSPQSVPSDTQYF. CDR3 DNA sequence: TGTGCCAGCAGCCCACAAAGTGTGCCCTCAGATACGCAGTATTTT.

The rearrangement uses TRBV5-5 and TRBJ1-1; TRBD1 agrees at 8 bases. Germline lookup yields CDR1 SGHKS and CDR2 YYEKEE (reference sequence). The CDR3 is 15 residues long. J gave up 5 bases and V 2 bases, and 8 bases lay outside the gene matches. The CDR3 sequence is CASSLTLDRGTEAFF. CDR3 nucleotide sequence: TGTGCCAGCAGCTTAACCCTTGACAGGGGTACTGAAGCTTTCTTT.

This chain connects TRBV5-8 to TRBJ2-3, with 9 bases identical to TRBD1. Germline trimming cut 4 bases from V and 3 bases from J; bases unmatched to any gene: 6. The CDR3 is made up of 15 amino acids. Germline V gene sequence: CDR1 SGHTS, CDR2 YDEGEE. In DNA form, the CDR3 reads TGTGCCAGCAGCCCCGGGACAGGGCTGACAGATACGCAGTATTTT. Protein: CASSPGTGLTDTQYF.

The chain combines TRBV3-1 (or the pseudogene TRBV3-2) with TRBJ2-2; TRBD2 matches at 13 bases. The CDR3 consists of 17 residues. Germline assignment: CDR1 LGHDT and CDR2 YNNKEL (reference sequence). J was trimmed by 2 bases and V by 0 bases; bases with no gene match: 0. CDR3 coding DNA: TGTGCCAGCAGCCAAGAGGGACTAGCGGGAAACACCGGGGAGCTGTTTTTT. It is translated as CASSQEGLAGNTGELFF.

The V gene is TRBV3-1 (or the pseudogene TRBV3-2), the J gene TRBJ2-1; D unclear. The CDR3 has 12 amino acids. Germline V gene data show CDR1 as LGHDT and CDR2 as YNNKEL (reference sequence). V was pared by 1 base and J by 4 bases, with 2 bases between. CDR3 sequence: CASSQAYNEQFF. CDR3 DNA: TGTGCCAGCAGCCAAGCTTACAATGAGCAGTTCTTC.

This clone was seen a few times. This chain joins TRBV4-3 and TRBJ2-5, with no clear D. CDR3 length equals 15 residues. Looked up from germline, CDR1 is LGHNA and CDR2 is YSLEER. V was clipped by 0 bases and J by 0 bases, with 8 bases between them. CDR3: CASSQDFRYQETQYF. The CDR3 DNA reads TGCGCCAGCAGCCAAGATTTCCGGTACCAAGAGACCCAGTACTTC.

V usage is TRBV5-4 and J usage is TRBJ2-5, with 10 bases identical to TRBD1. Trimming cost V 6 bases and J 4 bases; bases outside gene matches: 6. There are 14 residues in the CDR3. Germline CDR1 SGHNT, CDR2 YYREEE (reference sequence). CDR3 amino acids: CASTPGQGRETQYF. The CDR3 DNA sequence: TGTGCCAGCACCCCGGGACAGGGGAGAGAGACCCAGTACTTC.

This chain links TRBV21-1 with TRBJ2-2; the table names TRBD2, a call not compared with the DNA. TRBV21-1 is termed a pseudogene. The CDR3 runs 16 residues. Here the CDR3 reads CASSKCGSFHGRELFF. In DNA form, the CDR3 reads TGTGCCAGCAGCAAATGCGGGAGCTTTCACGGGCGGGAGCTGTTTTTT.

This chain's CDR3 is CASSPKSTSTDTQYF. CDR3 bases: TGTGCCAGCTCACCGAAAAGTACTAGCACAGATACGCAGTATTTT. The genes are TRBV18 and TRBJ2-3; D ambiguous. V shed 3 bases and J shed 0 bases, with 10 bases lying between them. The CDR3 is 15 residues long. Germline CDR1 reads KGHSH; CDR2 reads LQKENI.

This clone was found a few times. The chain couples TRBV24-1 to TRBJ2-5; 9 bases fit TRBD1. The CDR3 extends over 14 amino acids. Per the germline V gene, CDR1 is KGHDR and CDR2 is SFDVKD. Germline trimming cut 8 bases from V and 4 bases from J; bases unmatched to any gene: 7. CDR3 nucleotide sequence: TGTGCCACCAAGGGACAGGGAAAAGCAGAGACCCAGTACTTC. Its translation is CATKGQGKAETQYF.

This chain uses TRBV12-3 or TRBV12-4 with TRBJ1-2; weak D call: TRBD1 (5 bases). The germline V and J ends were trimmed by 5 bases and 4 bases, with 8 bases remaining between them. The CDR3 extends over 12 amino acids. The CDR3 region has the DNA TGTGCCAGCAGTACAGGACCCTATGGCTACACCTTC. This sequence encodes CASSTGPYGYTF.

The V and J genes are TRBV30 and TRBJ1-6; 9 bases are shared with TRBD1. This CDR3 comprises 17 residues. Trimming at V came to 5 bases and at J to 7 bases, leaving 15 bases not matched to a gene. Germline CDR1 and CDR2: GTSNPN and SVGIG (reference sequence). The CDR3 loop reads CAWGGPGQGIRNSPLHF. The CDR3 DNA is TGTGCCTGGGGGGGCCCAGGACAGGGGATCCGGAATTCACCCCTCCACTTT.

This chain connects TRBV7-2 to TRBJ2-7; a weak D match, TRBD2 (5 bases). This CDR3 has 14 residues. Germline values: CDR1 SGHTA, CDR2 FQGNSA. Trimming took off 6 bases at V and 2 bases at J, with 14 bases between the two ends. The CDR3 here is CASSLKAGTYEQYF. The CDR3 DNA is TGTGCCAGCAGTCTCAAGGCCGGGACCTACGAGCAGTACTTC. The full variable domain, its missing parts supplied by reference TRBV7-2 and TRBJ2-7, is GAGVSQSPSNKVTEKGKDVELRCDPISGHTALYWYRQSLGQGLEFLIYFQGNSAPDKSGLPSDRFSAERTGGSVSTLTIQRTQQEDSAVYLCASSLKAGTYEQYFGPGTRLTVT.

The chain combines TRBV7-2 with TRBJ1-6; no clear D. The V and J ends lost 5 bases and 6 bases respectively, with 11 bases between them. The CDR3 is 14 residues long. Per germline, CDR1 SGHTA and CDR2 FQGNSA. The CDR3 loop is CASSRRDTNSPLHF. The CDR3 region has the DNA TGTGCCAGCAGCCGCCGGGATACTAATTCACCCCTCCACTTT.

The chain employs TRBV28 and TRBJ2-3; a possible D gene is TRBD1 (6 bases). This CDR3 contains 17 residues. The ends were cut back, 3 bases at V and 2 bases at J, with 18 bases in the middle. CDR1 MDHEN and CDR2 SYDVKM come from the germline V gene. This CDR3 is CASSLGASLRNTDTQYF. The CDR3 nucleotides read TGTGCCAGCAGTTTGGGGGCCTCCCTACGAAACACAGATACGCAGTATTTT.

The chain links TRBV12-3 or TRBV12-4 to TRBJ1-4, with a tentative D call TRBD1 (6 bases). The CDR3 extends over 13 amino acids. V lost 3 bases and J lost 8, with 10 bases in between. CDR3 bases: TGTGCCAGCAGTTTGGGGGCTCGGGAAAAACTGTTTTTT. This codes for CASSLGAREKLFF.

Only a few counts were recorded for this clone. This chain connects TRBV24-1 to TRBJ2-1; 10 bases are a match to TRBD2. This CDR3 contains 14 residues. V lost 8 bases to trimming and J lost 4 bases; unmatched junction nucleotides: 4. From germline, CDR1 is KGHDR and CDR2 SFDVKD. The CDR3 DNA is TGTGCCACCAAAGGACTAGCGGAGTACAATGAGCAGTTCTTC. Amino acids: CATKGLAEYNEQFF.

CDR3 sequence reads: CASSLRLGQGNEKLFF. The CDR3 coding sequence is TGCGCCAGCAGCCTTAGACTGGGACAGGGTAATGAAAAACTGTTTTTT. V is TRBV4-1 and J is TRBJ1-4; 9 bases align to TRBD1. CDR1 is MGHRA, CDR2 YSYEKL, per germline. The CDR3 runs to 16 residues. V gave up 4 bases and J gave up 4 bases; unmatched junction bases: 7.